This is a list of T cell receptor beta chains from one sample in a study of blood T cell repertoires in COVID-19. The assay was immunoSEQ multiplex PCR, and TCRdb's table has in-frame clones only and misses some. This sample yields under 70,000 clones, of which more than 75% are seen a single time; around 6.4% belongs to the top ten. The sequencing sample was made of peripheral blood. The receptors originated from a woman aged 60-75 years with COVID-19, enrolled during active disease. Each CDR3 is given with its conserved first and last residue. Each record gives: D gene, CDR3 length, clone size, V gene, J gene, CDR3 DNA, CDR3 protein. A D gene is named only where the DNA matches it firmly. Size is omitted from some rows. Given values are once, few, many or a class for expanded clones.

-	16	-	TRBV6-6	TRBJ2-6	TGTGCCAGCAGTTACTCCCCCGGCTCTGGGGCCAACGTCCTGACTTTC	CASSYSPGSGANVLTF
TRBD1	15	-	TRBV18	TRBJ2-1	TGTGCCAGCTCACAGGGACAGGTCGATGTCAATGAGCAGTTCTTC	CASSQGQVDVNEQFF
TRBD2	17	once	TRBV9	TRBJ2-7	TGTGCCAGCAGCGTAGAGGAGGGACTAGCGGGAGACTACGAGCAGTACTTC	CASSVEEGLAGDYEQYF
-	11	once	TRBV29-1	TRBJ1-1	TGCAGCGTTGAAGGCGGGATTGAAGCTTTCTTT	CSVEGGIEAFF
TRBD1	14	-	TRBV6-5	TRBJ1-1	TGTGCCAGCAGTACCGGGACAGGGGGGACTGAAGCTTTCTTT	CASSTGTGGTEAFF
TRBD2	16	-	TRBV6-6	TRBJ2-5	TGTGCCAGCAGTGGGATAGCGGGACCGTACCAAGAGACCCAGTACTTC	CASSGIAGPYQETQYF
TRBD1	13	-	TRBV19	TRBJ2-7	TGTGCCAGTAGTCCCGGGACAGCCTACGAGCAGTACTTC	CASSPGTAYEQYF
-	14	-	TRBV2	TRBJ1-5	TGTGCCAGCAGTGAGACTGCTCGGGGGCAGCCCCAGCATTTT	CASSETARGQPQHF
-	13	-	TRBV30	TRBJ1-5	TGTGCCTGGATGGCGGATAGCAATCAGCCCCAGCATTTT	CAWMADSNQPQHF
TRBD2	13	-	TRBV27	TRBJ2-7	TGTGCCAGCCGGACTAGCGGGAGCTACGAGCAGTACTTC	CASRTSGSYEQYF
-	12	-	TRBV19	TRBJ2-1	TGTGCCAGTAGTACCCAACTAGGATGGCAGTTCTTC	CASSTQLGWQFF
-	15	-	TRBV7-2	TRBJ1-4	TGTGCCAGCAGCAACCTTCATCTCCGAGGGGAAAAACTGTTTTTT	CASSNLHLRGEKLFF
-	12	once	TRBV6-5	TRBJ2-2	TGTGCCAGCAACGGGAACACCGGGGAGCTGTTTTTT	CASNGNTGELFF
-	14	-	TRBV5-6	TRBJ2-7	TGTGCCAGCAGCTTGGTCGCGCAGGCCTACGAGCAGTACTTC	CASSLVAQAYEQYF
-	16	-	TRBV9	TRBJ2-7	TGTGCCAGCAGCGTAGGTCTCGGCAGGGAGGAATCCGAGCAGTACTTC	CASSVGLGREESEQYF
TRBD2	15	-	TRBV20-1	TRBJ2-3	TGCAGTGCTAGTCGGCTAGCGGGATTGGGAGATACGCAGTATTTT	CSASRLAGLGDTQYF
-	14	medium-sized	TRBV2	TRBJ2-7	TGTGCCAGCAGTGAAGGCGCACTTGGCTACGAGCAGTACTTC	CASSEGALGYEQYF
TRBD2	15	once	TRBV15	TRBJ2-1	TGTGCCACCAGCAGAGGACTAGCGGGAGCGGGTGAGCAGTTCTTC	CATSRGLAGAGEQFF
-	14	-	TRBV5-1	TRBJ1-5	TGCGCCAGCAGCTTGGGTCCGGGCAATCAGCCCCAGCATTTT	CASSLGPGNQPQHF
-	14	-	TRBV6-5	TRBJ1-6	TGTGCCAGCAGTTACCGGGGAGATAATTCACCCCTCCACTTT	CASSYRGDNSPLHF
-	16	-	TRBV7-8	TRBJ1-4	TGTGCCAGCAGCTCCAGACAGATAGCAACTAATGAAAAACTGTTTTTT	CASSSRQIATNEKLFF
-	13	-	TRBV12-3/TRBV12-4	TRBJ1-1	TGTGCCAGCAGTAATACGGGGGGCACTGAAGCTTTCTTT	CASSNTGGTEAFF
-	14	once	TRBV28	TRBJ2-5	TGTGCCAGCAGTTTAAGCCTAGCCTCCGAGACCCAGTACTTC	CASSLSLASETQYF
-	13	-	TRBV19	TRBJ2-3	TGTGCCAGTCCCGGCCGAGGGCCAGATACGCAGTATTTT	CASPGRGPDTQYF